The rows below give T cell receptor beta chains drawn from one sample of a study of memory CD8 T cells in hepatitis C reinfection. Assay: immunoSEQ multiplex PCR; the TCRdb copy retains only in-frame clones and omits some. The data contain some 44,000 clones, nearly 90% of them seen just once; the ten biggest clones take up 0.72%. Sequenced material: naive CD8+ T cells sorted from blood. The source of these receptors is a man in his late teens or twenties with hepatitis C virus infection. Each CDR3 is given with its conserved first and last residue. A D gene is named only where the DNA matches it firmly. Clone size is given for some rows only: seen once, a few or many times, or a class if the clone is expanded.

TRBD1	-	TRBV4-1	TRBJ2-7	CASSQSTGRDYEQYF	TGCGCCAGCAGCCAGTCGACAGGGAGAGACTACGAGCAGTACTTC
-	-	TRBV6-5	TRBJ2-7	CASSYRWGVSYEQYF	TGTGCCAGCAGTTACAGGTGGGGAGTATCCTACGAGCAGTACTTC
TRBD2	-	TRBV29-1	TRBJ2-1	CSVWASGGPRSYNEQFF	TGCAGCGTTTGGGCTAGCGGGGGACCCCGCTCCTACAATGAGCAGTTCTTC
TRBD2	-	TRBV27	TRBJ2-1	CASSPLSGVYNEQFF	TGTGCCAGCAGTCCCTTAAGCGGGGTCTACAATGAGCAGTTCTTC
TRBD1	-	TRBV4-1	TRBJ2-7	CASSQGQGTHEQYF	TGCGCCAGCTCACAAGGACAGGGAACCCACGAGCAGTACTTC
-	-	TRBV19	TRBJ2-3	CASRALGTAPTQYF	TGTGCCAGTAGAGCTCTCGGGACTGCCCCTACGCAGTATTTT
TRBD2	-	TRBV27	TRBJ2-2	CASSVPLPGGTGELFF	TGTGCCAGCAGTGTCCCTCTCCCGGGAGGCACCGGGGAGCTGTTTTTT
TRBD2	-	TRBV15	TRBJ2-2	CATSRDNLGEREMIGELFF	TGTGCCACCAGCAGAGACAACTTAGGCGAGCGGGAGATGATCGGGGAGCTGTTTTTT
TRBD1	-	TRBV2	TRBJ2-1	CASSEDKSAGGNEQFF	TGTGCCAGCAGTGAAGACAAGTCGGCAGGGGGAAATGAGCAGTTCTTC
-	-	TRBV6-6	TRBJ2-3	CASSYTGPDTQYF	TGTGCCAGCAGTTACACAGGGCCAGATACGCAGTATTTT
-	-	TRBV29-1	TRBJ2-1	CSVVSDNEQFF	TGCAGCGTTGTTTCTGACAATGAGCAGTTCTTC
-	-	TRBV12-2	TRBJ1-5	CASRLETTGTENQPQHF	TGTGCAAGTCGCTTAGAAACTACCGGGACAGAAAATCAGCCCCAGCATTTT
-	-	TRBV30	TRBJ1-5	CAWSLQGIGQPQHF	TGTGCCTGGAGCCTCCAGGGCATCGGCCAGCCCCAGCATTTT
-	-	TRBV5-4	TRBJ2-2	CASSPLEANTGELFF	TGTGCCAGCAGCCCGCTAGAGGCGAACACCGGGGAGCTGTTTTTT
-	-	TRBV7-3	TRBJ2-2	CASSLKGGNTGELFF	TGTGCCAGCAGCTTAAAGGGAGGGAACACCGGGGAGCTGTTTTTT
-	-	TRBV27	TRBJ1-6	CASRSGALYNSPLHF	TGTGCCAGCAGGTCAGGGGCCCTTTATAATTCACCCCTCCACTTT
-	-	TRBV7-9	TRBJ1-1	CASSFDTGLGAFF	TGTGCCAGCAGCTTCGATACAGGATTAGGAGCTTTCTTT
-	few	TRBV4-1	TRBJ1-4	CASSQSGNPNEKLFF	TGCGCCAGCAGCCAGTCAGGGAATCCGAATGAAAAACTGTTTTTT
TRBD2	-	TRBV9	TRBJ2-5	CASSPHTSGAFGETQYF	TGTGCCAGCAGCCCCCATACTAGCGGGGCGTTCGGGGAGACCCAGTACTTC
-	-	TRBV1	TRBJ2-7	CTSSQGTLNPYEQYF	TGCACCAGCAGCCAGGGGACTCTTAACCCCTACGAGCAGTACTTC
-	-	TRBV7-9	TRBJ2-2	CASSFFSGVTGELFF	TGTGCCAGCAGCTTTTTTTCAGGGGTGACCGGGGAGCTGTTTTTT
-	-	TRBV11-2	TRBJ2-1	CASSEDDRRAGSYNEQFF	TGTGCCAGCAGCGAGGATGATAGGCGGGCCGGCTCCTACAATGAGCAGTTCTTC
TRBD1	-	TRBV6-5	TRBJ1-5	CASSYPDRGVYQPQHF	TGTGCCAGCAGTTACCCGGACAGGGGAGTCTATCAGCCCCAGCATTTT
-	-	TRBV10-2	TRBJ2-2	CASRGWDSIYTGELFF	TGCGCCAGCAGGGGTTGGGACTCGATTTATACGGGGGAGCTGTTTTTT
TRBD2	once	TRBV9	TRBJ2-7	CASSLSWTSEQYF	TGTGCCAGCAGCCTAAGCTGGACTAGCGAGCAGTACTTC
-	-	TRBV4-2	TRBJ2-2	CASSQTPEARELFF	TGTGCCAGCAGCCAAACCCCGGAGGCCAGGGAGCTGTTTTTT
TRBD2	-	TRBV27	TRBJ2-3	CASSPGLAGGPGNTQYF	TGTGCCAGCAGTCCGGGACTAGCGGGAGGGCCGGGAAATACGCAGTATTTT
-	-	TRBV9	TRBJ2-5	CASSGERDQETQYF	TGTGCCAGCAGCGGCGAGCGGGACCAAGAGACCCAGTACTTC
TRBD2	-	TRBV27	TRBJ2-7	CASSPGLAGHEQYF	TGTGCCAGCAGTCCGGGACTAGCGGGACACGAGCAGTACTTC
-	-	TRBV6-5	TRBJ2-7	CASSYEGEGEQYF	TGTGCCAGCAGTTATGAAGGGGAAGGCGAGCAGTACTTC
-	-	TRBV29-1	TRBJ1-4	CSVVSGNEKLFF	TGCAGCGTCGTCAGCGGTAATGAAAAACTGTTTTTT
TRBD1	-	TRBV11-2	TRBJ1-1	CASSFTGESTEAFF	TGTGCCAGCAGCTTCACAGGGGAGAGCACTGAAGCTTTCTTT
-	-	TRBV18	TRBJ1-2	CASSPSGVYGYTF	TGTGCCAGCTCACCATCGGGGGTCTATGGCTACACCTTC
TRBD1	-	TRBV6-5	TRBJ2-7	CASSFHRDRSYEQYF	TGTGCCAGCAGTTTCCACCGGGACAGATCCTACGAGCAGTACTTC
TRBD1	few	TRBV4-1	TRBJ1-1	CASRPRTGATEAFF	TGCGCCAGCAGACCTAGGACAGGGGCGACTGAAGCTTTCTTT
-	-	TRBV19	TRBJ1-2	CASSSNVPDGYTF	TGTGCCAGTAGTAGCAACGTTCCGGATGGCTACACCTTC
-	-	TRBV27	TRBJ2-1	CASSLRLDPYNEQFF	TGTGCCAGCAGTCTTCGACTAGATCCCTACAATGAGCAGTTCTTC